The rows below give T cell receptor beta chains drawn from one sample of a study of neoadjuvant nivolumab and ipilimumab in lung cancer. Sequencing used immunoSEQ multiplex PCR; TCRdb keeps in-frame clones, though not all of them. This sample yields more than 20,000 clones, of which more than 75% are seen a single time; around 9.3% belongs to the top ten. Source: tumor tissue, taken after neoadjuvant nivolumab, alone or with ipilimumab, at or shortly before surgery. These receptors were taken from an adult with non-small cell lung cancer. CDR3s include the opening cysteine and the closing phenylalanine or tryptophan. The order of the fields is D gene, V gene, clone size, J gene, CDR3 length, CDR3 DNA, CDR3 protein. D genes are given only for firm matches. Size is stated for part of the rows, as once, few or many counts, or as a class when the clone is expanded.

D gene: NA
V gene: TRBV11-3
clone size: NA
J gene: TRBJ2-7
CDR3 length: 11
CDR3 DNA: TGTGCCAGCGCCTGGGAAGGCGAGCAGTACTTC
CDR3 protein: CASAWEGEQYF

D gene: TRBD2
V gene: TRBV5-6
clone size: NA
J gene: TRBJ2-7
CDR3 length: 15
CDR3 DNA: TGTGCCAGCAGCTTTTATAGCGGGAGGGGTCACGAGCAGTACTTC
CDR3 protein: CASSFYSGRGHEQYF

D gene: NA
V gene: TRBV5-6
clone size: NA
J gene: TRBJ2-5
CDR3 length: 16
CDR3 DNA: TGTGCCAGCAGCCCTTCTTTGAAGCAGAGCAAAGAGACCCAGTACTTC
CDR3 protein: CASSPSLKQSKETQYF

D gene: NA
V gene: TRBV6-5
clone size: once
J gene: TRBJ2-5
CDR3 length: 14
CDR3 DNA: TGTGCCAGCAGTTACGAGGTACCAGGGGAGACCCAGTACTTC
CDR3 protein: CASSYEVPGETQYF

D gene: NA
V gene: TRBV5-1
clone size: large
J gene: TRBJ1-2
CDR3 length: 14
CDR3 DNA: TGCGCCAGCAGTACCCAGCCCCTCGTGGGTGGCTACACCTTC
CDR3 protein: CASSTQPLVGGYTF

D gene: TRBD1
V gene: TRBV7-9
clone size: NA
J gene: TRBJ2-7
CDR3 length: 17
CDR3 DNA: TGTGCCAGCAGCTTAGGGGATTTCGGGACAGTAACCTACGAGCAGTACTTC
CDR3 protein: CASSLGDFGTVTYEQYF

D gene: TRBD1
V gene: TRBV5-4
clone size: NA
J gene: TRBJ2-5
CDR3 length: 16
CDR3 DNA: TGTGCCAGCAGCACCACAGACAGGGCAATCCAAGAGACCCAGTACTTC
CDR3 protein: CASSTTDRAIQETQYF

D gene: NA
V gene: TRBV11-2
clone size: NA
J gene: TRBJ2-1
CDR3 length: 15
CDR3 DNA: TGTGCCAGCAGCTTAGAAGGCCTAGCTTACAATGAGCAGTTCTTC
CDR3 protein: CASSLEGLAYNEQFF

D gene: TRBD1
V gene: TRBV6-4
clone size: NA
J gene: TRBJ1-2
CDR3 length: 17
CDR3 DNA: TGTGCCAGCAGTCCCGGGACAGGGATGGTCATGGGCTATGGCTACACCTTC
CDR3 protein: CASSPGTGMVMGYGYTF

D gene: NA
V gene: TRBV6-5
clone size: NA
J gene: TRBJ1-1
CDR3 length: 15
CDR3 DNA: TGTGCCAGCAGCATTGCGGGGGATACGGGCACTGAAGCTTTCTTT
CDR3 protein: CASSIAGDTGTEAFF

D gene: TRBD2
V gene: TRBV29-1
clone size: NA
J gene: TRBJ2-3
CDR3 length: 16
CDR3 DNA: TGCAGCAGCGTCGAAATAGCGGGAGGGCGCACAGATACGCAGTATTTT
CDR3 protein: CSSVEIAGGRTDTQYF

D gene: NA
V gene: TRBV5-6
clone size: NA
J gene: TRBJ1-1
CDR3 length: 14
CDR3 DNA: TGTGCCAGCAGCTTGGTCGGACAGCTCACTGAAGCTTTCTTT
CDR3 protein: CASSLVGQLTEAFF

D gene: NA
V gene: TRBV5-1
clone size: NA
J gene: TRBJ2-5
CDR3 length: 13
CDR3 DNA: TGCGCCAGCAGCTTGGGGGTTAGGGAGACCCAGTACTTC
CDR3 protein: CASSLGVRETQYF

D gene: NA
V gene: TRBV6-5
clone size: NA
J gene: TRBJ2-3
CDR3 length: 14
CDR3 DNA: TGTGCCAGCAACTCCCAACTGTCTTATGGTACGCAGTATTTT
CDR3 protein: CASNSQLSYGTQYF

D gene: TRBD2
V gene: TRBV5-6
clone size: NA
J gene: TRBJ2-5
CDR3 length: 14
CDR3 DNA: TGTGCCAGCAGCTTGGCAGCGGGGAGGAAGACCCAGTACTTC
CDR3 protein: CASSLAAGRKTQYF

D gene: TRBD1
V gene: TRBV6-1
clone size: NA
J gene: TRBJ2-6
CDR3 length: 19
CDR3 DNA: TGTGCCAGCAGTGAGTGGAGCCCATTCCAGGGGGCTGGGGCCAACGTCCTGACTTTC
CDR3 protein: CASSEWSPFQGAGANVLTF

D gene: TRBD1
V gene: TRBV18
clone size: NA
J gene: TRBJ1-2
CDR3 length: 15
CDR3 DNA: TGTGCCAGCTCACCATCGGCAGGGGGCCCCTATGGCTACACCTTC
CDR3 protein: CASSPSAGGPYGYTF

D gene: NA
V gene: TRBV12-5
clone size: NA
J gene: TRBJ1-5
CDR3 length: 14
CDR3 DNA: TGTGCTAGTGGTTTGGTAACTAGCAATCAGCCCCAGCATTTT
CDR3 protein: CASGLVTSNQPQHF

D gene: TRBD1
V gene: TRBV5-1
clone size: NA
J gene: TRBJ2-7
CDR3 length: 15
CDR3 DNA: TGCGCCAGCAGCTTGGTTGGGGGACAGGGCTACGAGCAGTACTTC
CDR3 protein: CASSLVGGQGYEQYF

D gene: NA
V gene: TRBV11-2
clone size: NA
J gene: TRBJ2-7
CDR3 length: 14
CDR3 DNA: TGTGCCAGCAGCTTAGAAGGGGGATTCTACGAGCAGTACTTC
CDR3 protein: CASSLEGGFYEQYF

D gene: TRBD1
V gene: TRBV29-1
clone size: NA
J gene: TRBJ2-7
CDR3 length: 15
CDR3 DNA: TGCAGCGTCAATGACAACAGGGGGCAGACCTACGAGCAGTACTTC
CDR3 protein: CSVNDNRGQTYEQYF

D gene: NA
V gene: TRBV5-1
clone size: once
J gene: TRBJ1-2
CDR3 length: 13
CDR3 DNA: TGCGCCAGCAGATGGACAGAAAACTATGGCTACACCTTC
CDR3 protein: CASRWTENYGYTF

D gene: TRBD2
V gene: TRBV6-5
clone size: NA
J gene: TRBJ2-7
CDR3 length: 14
CDR3 DNA: TGTGCCAGCAGTCTGGGACTACACTCCTACGAGCAGTACTTC
CDR3 protein: CASSLGLHSYEQYF

D gene: NA
V gene: TRBV5-6
clone size: NA
J gene: TRBJ2-5
CDR3 length: 15
CDR3 DNA: TGTGCCAGCAGCCCCTATGGTACGGGTTGGGAGACCCAGTACTTC
CDR3 protein: CASSPYGTGWETQYF

D gene: NA
V gene: TRBV6-6
clone size: NA
J gene: TRBJ1-1
CDR3 length: 13
CDR3 DNA: TGTGCCAGCAGGGTCGTTAGGAACACTGAAGCTTTCTTT
CDR3 protein: CASRVVRNTEAFF

D gene: TRBD2
V gene: TRBV5-1
clone size: once
J gene: TRBJ2-1
CDR3 length: 15
CDR3 DNA: TGCGCCAGCAGCTTGTCGAATAGCGGGAGGCCTGATCAGTTCTTC
CDR3 protein: CASSLSNSGRPDQFF

D gene: NA
V gene: TRBV2
clone size: NA
J gene: TRBJ2-5
CDR3 length: 11
CDR3 DNA: TGTGCCAGCAGTGTTGAGGAGACCCAGTACTTC
CDR3 protein: CASSVEETQYF

D gene: NA
V gene: TRBV18
clone size: NA
J gene: TRBJ1-5
CDR3 length: 14
CDR3 DNA: TGTGCCAGCTCACCACGAGAAACGGGTCAGCCCCAGCATTTT
CDR3 protein: CASSPRETGQPQHF

D gene: NA
V gene: TRBV6-1
clone size: few
J gene: TRBJ1-5
CDR3 length: 14
CDR3 DNA: TGTGCCAGCAGGCAACCGGGCCCCAATCAGCCCCAGCATTTT
CDR3 protein: CASRQPGPNQPQHF

D gene: NA
V gene: TRBV28
clone size: NA
J gene: TRBJ2-2
CDR3 length: 15
CDR3 DNA: TGTGCCAGCAGTCCGTTGTTAGTGTGGACCGGGGAGCTGTTTTTT
CDR3 protein: CASSPLLVWTGELFF

D gene: TRBD2
V gene: TRBV18
clone size: NA
J gene: TRBJ2-2
CDR3 length: 15
CDR3 DNA: TGTGCCAGCTCACCAGCGCGGGGGGACACCGGGGAGCTGTTTTTT
CDR3 protein: CASSPARGDTGELFF

D gene: NA
V gene: TRBV11-1
clone size: NA
J gene: TRBJ2-7
CDR3 length: 15
CDR3 DNA: TGTGCCAGCAGCGCCGGGACGTGGAAGGCCTACGAGCAGTACTTC
CDR3 protein: CASSAGTWKAYEQYF

D gene: TRBD1
V gene: TRBV18
clone size: NA
J gene: TRBJ1-1
CDR3 length: 15
CDR3 DNA: TGTGCCAGCTCCCACAGGGGCGACCTGAACACTGAAGCTTTCTTT
CDR3 protein: CASSHRGDLNTEAFF

D gene: NA
V gene: TRBV5-1
clone size: NA
J gene: TRBJ2-5
CDR3 length: 13
CDR3 DNA: TGCGCCAGCAGCCGCGACAGGTTAGAGACCCAGTACTTC
CDR3 protein: CASSRDRLETQYF

D gene: NA
V gene: TRBV2
clone size: NA
J gene: TRBJ1-5
CDR3 length: 14
CDR3 DNA: TGTGCCAGCAGTGAACTAGTGGGGAACCAGCCCCAGCATTTT
CDR3 protein: CASSELVGNQPQHF

D gene: TRBD1
V gene: TRBV5-6
clone size: NA
J gene: TRBJ1-4
CDR3 length: 15
CDR3 DNA: TGTGCCAGCAGCTCGGTTGGGACAGCTAATGAAAAACTGTTTTTT
CDR3 protein: CASSSVGTANEKLFF

D gene: NA
V gene: TRBV10-2
clone size: NA
J gene: TRBJ1-5
CDR3 length: 13
CDR3 DNA: TGCGCCAGCAGTGAAATGAACAATCAGCCCCAGCATTTT
CDR3 protein: CASSEMNNQPQHF